A single sample is the source of the 30 T cell receptor beta chains below, sequenced in a study of T cells after yellow fever vaccination. MiXCR was run by TCRdb on the 5' RACE reads, yielding one entry per CDR3 protein. The sample gives some 350,000 distinct CDR3 sequences, approximately 6% of which show up once; about 15% is in the top ten. Sequencing used PBMCs, obtained 5 days after the yellow fever booster vaccination. These receptor sequences come from a man aged 30 to 39 who received the YFV17D yellow fever vaccine.

This chain connects TRBV20-1 to TRBJ2-3; TRBD1 or TRBD2 may be the D gene (6 bases each). CDR1 is DFQATT and CDR2 is SNEGSKA in the germline V gene (reference sequence). This CDR3 has 15 amino acids. V was pared by 0 bases and J by 5 bases, with 15 bases between. The CDR3 coding sequence is TGCAGTGCTAGAGATAGCGGCAGAGGGGGAGATACGCAGTATTTT. This sequence encodes CSARDSGRGGDTQYF.

This clonotype appeared a few times. The chain recombines TRBV14 with TRBJ1-2, with D unresolved. CDR1 SGHDN and CDR2 FVKESK come from the germline V gene. Trimming removed 1 base from V and 5 bases from J, with 11 bases in between. CDR3 length equals 14 residues. The CDR3 region is CASSQGALAYGYTF. CDR3 DNA sequence: TGTGCCAGCAGCCAAGGGGCCTTGGCATATGGCTACACCTTC.

This clonotype was found many times. This sequence joins TRBV5-1 and TRBJ2-6; D call uncertain. The V end was cut by 4 bases, the J end by 2 bases, with 10 bases between. This CDR3 contains 15 residues. Germline CDR1 is SGHRS and CDR2 is YFSETQ. In DNA form, the CDR3 reads TGCGCCAGCAGCCCACCCACGGCTGGGGCCAACGTCCTGACTTTC. This sequence encodes CASSPPTAGANVLTF.

This clonotype was seen more than once but under ten times. This chain joins TRBV19 and TRBJ2-2; TRBD1 agrees at 8 bases. The junction had 3 bases not matched to a gene; V was cut back by 3 bases and J by 6 bases. Germline loops: CDR1 LNHDA, CDR2 SQIVND (reference sequence). The CDR3 is 14 amino acids. CDR3 in DNA: TGTGCCAGTAGTATTCGACAGGGGTCCGGGGAGCTGTTTTTT. This sequence encodes CASSIRQGSGELFF.

The table lists this clonotype with a count of one. The J gene is TRBJ2-3, the V gene TRBV5-4, with D perhaps given as TRBD1 or TRBD2 (6 bases each). There are 14 residues in the CDR3. With 7 bases removed from V and 4 bases from J, the gap between germline ends came to 16 bases. The germline gives CDR1 SGHNT, CDR2 YYREEE (reference sequence). The CDR3 nucleotides are TGTGCCAGCTACGGGATCGGGGGCTCAGATACGCAGTATTTT. Protein: CASYGIGGSDTQYF.

Of note for this clonotype: With a much larger clone just one base away, this may be a read error. V gene TRBV15 combines with J gene TRBJ2-3, with 9 positions matching TRBD1. CDR3 size: 14 residues. The germline gives CDR1 LNHNV, CDR2 YYDKDF (reference sequence). CDR3 sequence reads: CATSMDRGTDTPYF. CDR3 sequence (DNA): TGTGCCACCAGCATGGACAGGGGCACAGATACGCCGTATTTT.

The sample holds many counts of this clonotype. The gene calls are TRBV12-3 or TRBV12-4 and TRBJ1-2; D is perhaps TRBD1 (5 bases). This CDR3 comprises 13 residues. Trimming cost V 5 bases and J 4 bases, with 11 bases left between them. The chain's CDR3 is CASSPTAPYGYTF. The CDR3 DNA reads as TGTGCCAGCAGTCCGACAGCCCCCTATGGCTACACCTTC.

About this clonotype: This clone may be a read error of a much larger clone one base away. The chain carries TRBV10-2 and TRBJ2-5; no firm D call. The length of the CDR3 is 14 residues. Trimming removed 1 base at V and 2 bases at J, with 8 bases between. From germline, CDR1 is WSHSY and CDR2 SAAADI. CDR3 residues: CASSEYLVQETQYF. The CDR3 DNA sequence: TGCGCCAGCAGTGAGTACCTGGTTCAAGAGACCCAGTACTTC.

The J gene is TRBJ1-3, the V gene TRBV12-3 or TRBV12-4; maybe TRBD1 (6 bases). Trimming took off 5 bases at V and 2 bases at J, with 13 bases between the two ends. The CDR3 loop spans 15 amino acids. In DNA, the CDR3 is TGTGCCAGCAGTGCACAGGGTCTAGCTGGAAACACCATATATTTT. Amino acids: CASSAQGLAGNTIYF.

This clonotype was detected many times. The V gene is TRBV11-2, the J gene TRBJ2-5, with no clear D. The CDR3 contains 14 residues. Trimming stripped 5 bases from V and 4 bases from J, with 14 bases between. Germline assignment: CDR1 SGHAT and CDR2 FQNNGV. CDR3 DNA sequence: TGTGCCAGCAGCCTAATACAGCTACGAGAGACCCAGTACTTC. This codes for CASSLIQLRETQYF.

This clonotype was detected only a few times. The chain employs TRBV5-7 and TRBJ2-6, with D maybe TRBD2 (6 bases). TRBV5-7 is an ORF; its function is uncertain. V lost 4 bases and J lost 0, with 23 bases in between. The CDR3 has 20 amino acids. The DNA for the CDR3 is TGTGCCAGCAGCGTCTATCATAGCGGACAATCGAGCTCTGGGGCCAACGTCCTGACTTTC. This sequence encodes CASSVYHSGQSSSGANVLTF.

V is TRBV20-1 and J is TRBJ2-7, with D maybe TRBD2 (5 bases). CDR1 and CDR2 from the germline V gene are DFQATT and SNEGSKA (reference sequence). V lost 6 bases, J lost 0 bases, and 12 bases lay in between. This CDR3 is built from 13 residues. The CDR3 loop reads CSAQRVNSYEQYF. In DNA, the CDR3 is TGCAGTGCCCAGAGGGTTAACTCCTACGAGCAGTACTTC.

This clonotype was seen repeatedly, ten times or more. V is TRBV20-1 and J is TRBJ2-1; maybe TRBD2 (5 bases). CDR1 and CDR2 (germline): DFQATT, SNEGSKA (reference sequence). V shed 0 bases and J shed 0 bases, with 12 bases lying between them. The CDR3 sequence is 16 residues long. In DNA, the CDR3 is TGCAGTGCTAGAGATTTTGCGACTACCTCCTACAATGAGCAGTTCTTC. Residues: CSARDFATTSYNEQFF.

This clonotype was recorded many times. CDR3 protein: CASSPVFGGLAFF. The DNA for the CDR3 is TGTGCCAGCAGCCCAGTCTTCGGAGGGTTAGCTTTCTTT. This chain joins TRBV9 and TRBJ1-1; D call uncertain. The V and J ends lost 4 bases and 10 bases respectively, with 17 bases between them. The CDR3 consists of 13 residues. In germline, CDR1 is SGDLS, CDR2 YYNGEE. The full variable domain, with the rest looked up from reference TRBV9 and TRBJ1-1, is DSGVTQTPKHLITATGQRVTLRCSPRSGDLSVYWYQQSLDQGLQFLIQYYNGEERAKGNILERFSAQQFPDLHSELNLSSLELGDSALYFCASSPVFGGLAFFGQGTRLTVV.

This clonotype was picked up many times. The rearrangement links TRBV7-9 to TRBJ2-7; the D call may be TRBD1 or TRBD2 (5 bases each). V was shortened by 5 bases and J by 3 bases, with 11 bases between the two germline ends. This CDR3 contains 13 residues. Per germline, CDR1 SEHNR and CDR2 FQNEAQ (reference sequence). CDR3 amino acids: CASSQGTNYEQYF. Written as DNA, the CDR3 is TGTGCCAGCAGCCAAGGGACCAACTACGAGCAGTACTTC.

V and J are TRBV20-1 and TRBJ2-2; 7 bases are shared with TRBD2. This CDR3 region has 17 residues. The V gene's germline CDR1 is DFQATT and CDR2 SNEGSKA (reference sequence). V was clipped by 0 bases and J by 0 bases; unmatched bases: 7. In DNA, the CDR3 is TGCAGTGCTAGAGATGCTGGGGCGGGAGCGAACACCGGGGAGCTGTTTTTT. The encoded protein is CSARDAGAGANTGELFF.

The table lists this clonotype with many counts. The rearrangement joins TRBV7-2 to TRBJ2-5; 8 nucleotides align to TRBD1. The CDR3 is made up of 14 amino acids. Per germline, CDR1 SGHTA and CDR2 FQGNSA. Losses at the gene ends were 7 bases for V and 1 base for J; bases not matched to a gene: 5. The CDR3 DNA sequence: TGTGCCAGCAACCCAGGGGGCGCCCAAGAGACCCAGTACTTC. Its protein is CASNPGGAQETQYF.

The chain is built from TRBV6-5 and TRBJ2-3, with 7 bases aligning to TRBD2. Germline V CDR1 and CDR2: MNHEY, SVGAGI. The CDR3 runs 15 residues. The junction had 2 bases not matched to a gene; V was cut back by 0 bases and J by 2 bases. CDR3 bases: TGTGCCAGCAGTTACTCGAGCGGGAACACAGATACGCAGTATTTT. The encoded protein is CASSYSSGNTDTQYF.

Comments on this clonotype: Sequence at one end of the junction differs from germline and may be a read error. The chain uses TRBV30 and TRBJ1-2, with 9 bases that match TRBD1. This CDR3 is built from 13 residues. Germline-derived CDR1 and CDR2 are GTSNPN and SVGIG (reference sequence). The CDR3 is CAWSEQGASGYIF. The CDR3 coding sequence is TGTGCCTGGAGTGAACAGGGGGCTAGTGGCTACATCTTC.

This clonotype was found many times. The rearrangement uses TRBV7-6 and TRBJ2-1; no reliable D call. The CDR3 totals 19 residues. Trimming removed 0 bases from V and 0 bases from J, with 18 bases in between. Germline values: CDR1 SGHVS, CDR2 FNYEAQ. The DNA for the CDR3 is TGTGCCAGCAGCTTAGCGGCCCCTACCGTGGCGAGCTCCTACAATGAGCAGTTCTTC. Protein sequence: CASSLAAPTVASSYNEQFF.

The chain has TRBV18 and TRBJ1-2; a weak D match, TRBD1 (5 bases). The CDR3 consists of 15 residues. The V gene's germline CDR1 is KGHSH and CDR2 LQKENI. V lost 8 bases, J lost 7 bases, and 23 bases lay in between. CDR3 sequence (DNA): TGTGCCAGCGCGCCCGGGGGTGTGTTTCCCCCTGGCTACACCTTC. Encoded protein: CASAPGGVFPPGYTF.

J is TRBJ2-1 and V is TRBV5-6; 13 bases align to TRBD2. The CDR3 sequence is 17 residues long. Germline loops: CDR1 SGHDT, CDR2 YYEEEE. V lost 0 bases to trimming and J lost 9 bases; unmatched junction nucleotides: 9. The CDR3 spells CASSLATSGRGTIEQFF. CDR3 nucleotide sequence: TGTGCCAGCAGCTTGGCAACTAGCGGGAGGGGTACGATTGAGCAGTTCTTC. Full variable domain (outside the CDR3, taken from reference TRBV5-6 and TRBJ2-1): DAGVTQSPTHLIKTRGQQVTLRCSPKSGHDTVSWYQQALGQGPQFIFQYYEEEERQRGNFPDRFSGHQFPNYSSELNVNALLLGDSALYLCASSLATSGRGTIEQFFGPGTRLTVL.

Many counts were recorded for this clonotype. The chain is built from TRBV3-1 and TRBJ1-2; D gene unclear. The CDR3 sequence is 15 residues long. Per the germline V gene, CDR1 is LGHDT and CDR2 is YNNKEL (reference sequence). V dropped 3 bases and J dropped 0 bases, with 11 bases sitting between them. CDR3 amino acids: CASSQRGGANYGYTF. As DNA, the CDR3 is TGTGCCAGCAGCCAGCGCGGCGGCGCTAACTATGGCTACACCTTC.

In this sample, this clonotype turned up many times. The V call is TRBV6-5, the J call TRBJ2-7; either TRBD1 or TRBD2 may fit D (5 bases each). V shed 7 bases and J shed 7 bases, with 14 bases lying between them. In germline, CDR1 is MNHEY, CDR2 SVGAGI. The length of the CDR3 is 12 residues. The CDR3 DNA reads TGTGCCAGCACGGGCAGGGAGTGGGAGCAGTACTTC. It is translated as CASTGREWEQYF.

In its sample, this clonotype was seen a few times. The rearrangement joins TRBV14 to TRBJ2-3; D could derive from TRBD1 or TRBD2 (6 bases each). The ends were cut back, 1 base at V and 2 bases at J, with 10 bases in the middle. Germline loops: CDR1 SGHDN, CDR2 FVKESK. This CDR3 comprises 15 residues. The CDR3 region has the DNA TGTGCCAGCAGCCAAGGGGGGGCCTACACAGATACGCAGTATTTT. This sequence encodes CASSQGGAYTDTQYF.

This clonotype was counted ten times or more. The chain recombines TRBV29-1 with TRBJ2-1, with 9 bases lining up with TRBD2. V shed 6 bases, J shed 6 bases, and the junction held 6 bases outside the gene matches. Germline CDR1 is SQVTM and CDR2 is ANQGSEA. CDR3 length: 13 residues. CDR3 DNA: TGCAGCGTGGGGACTAGCCCAGGCAATGAGCAGTTCTTC. It is translated as CSVGTSPGNEQFF.

Ten or more counts support this clonotype. V gene TRBV20-1 combines with J gene TRBJ2-2; D is unresolved. Per the germline V gene, CDR1 is DFQATT and CDR2 is SNEGSKA (reference sequence). V was trimmed by 7 bases and J by 5 bases, leaving 11 bases between them. This CDR3 is 12 amino acids long. CDR3 loop: CSVDGPTGELFF. In DNA form, the CDR3 reads TGCAGTGTCGATGGACCGACCGGGGAGCTGTTTTTT.

This clonotype was observed many times. The chain carries TRBV7-2 and TRBJ2-7; TRBD2 matches 16 bases. The CDR3 runs to 16 residues. V dropped 3 bases and J dropped 3; count of bases not matched to a gene: 2. Germline CDR1 and CDR2: SGHTA and FQGNSA. CDR3 amino acids: CASSLGLAGGLYEQYF. CDR3 bases: TGTGCCAGCAGCTTGGGACTAGCGGGAGGGCTCTACGAGCAGTACTTC.

This clonotype was observed at least ten times. In DNA form, the CDR3 reads TGTGCCAGCAGTCGCCTGTCGACAGGGAACTATGGCTACACCTTC. Its protein is CASSRLSTGNYGYTF. J is TRBJ1-2 and V is TRBV6-1; 7 bases are a match to TRBD1. The CDR3 runs to 15 residues. Germline CDR1 and CDR2: MNHNS and SASEGT. Trimming cost V 5 bases and J 2 bases; bases outside gene matches: 8.

This clonotype appeared many times. The rearrangement uses TRBV20-1 and TRBJ2-7; TRBD1 matches at 9 bases. The germline V gene has CDR1 DFQATT and CDR2 SNEGSKA (reference sequence). Trimming cost V 5 bases and J 3 bases; bases outside gene matches: 5. This CDR3 region has 13 residues. DNA of the CDR3: TGCAGTGCTTCAACAGGGGGCCTCTACGAGCAGTACTTC. Amino acid sequence: CSASTGGLYEQYF.